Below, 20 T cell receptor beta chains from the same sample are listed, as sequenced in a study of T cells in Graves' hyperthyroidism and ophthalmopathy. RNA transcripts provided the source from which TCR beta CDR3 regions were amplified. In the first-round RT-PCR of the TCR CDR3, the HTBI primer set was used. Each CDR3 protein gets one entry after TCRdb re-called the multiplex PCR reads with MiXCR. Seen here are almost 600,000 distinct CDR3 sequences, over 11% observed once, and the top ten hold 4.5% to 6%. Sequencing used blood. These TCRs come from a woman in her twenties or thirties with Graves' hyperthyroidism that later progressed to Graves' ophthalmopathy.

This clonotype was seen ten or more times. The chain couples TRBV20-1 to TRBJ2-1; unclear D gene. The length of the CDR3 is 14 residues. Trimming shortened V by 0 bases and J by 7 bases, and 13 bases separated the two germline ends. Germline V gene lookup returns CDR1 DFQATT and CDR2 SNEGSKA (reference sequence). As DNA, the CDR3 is TGCAGTGCTAGAGATTTTGTGGTTGAGAATGAGCAGTTCTTC. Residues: CSARDFVVENEQFF.

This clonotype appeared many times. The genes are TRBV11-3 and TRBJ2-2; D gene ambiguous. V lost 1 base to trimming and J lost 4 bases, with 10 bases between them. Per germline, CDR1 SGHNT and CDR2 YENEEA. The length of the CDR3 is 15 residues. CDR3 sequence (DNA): TGTGCCAGCAGCTTAGTTGCTGGGATCACCGGGGAGCTGTTTTTT. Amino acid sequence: CASSLVAGITGELFF. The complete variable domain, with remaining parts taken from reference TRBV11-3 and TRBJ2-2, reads EAGVVQSPRYKIIEKKQPVAFWCNPISGHNTLYWYLQNLGQGPELLIRYENEEAVDDSQLPKDRFSAERLKGVDSTLKIQPAELGDSAVYLCASSLVAGITGELFFGEGSRLTVL.

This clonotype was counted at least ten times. CDR3 nucleotides: TGTGCCAGCAGCCAACTAGCGGGGCTAGCCAAAAACATTCAGTACTTC. It codes for CASSQLAGLAKNIQYF. The chain is built from TRBV3-1 and TRBJ2-4, with 9 bases fitting TRBD2. Trimming took 2 bases from V and 0 from J; bases not matched to a gene: 2. Germline CDR1 is LGHDT and CDR2 is YNNKEL (reference sequence). CDR3 size: 16 residues.

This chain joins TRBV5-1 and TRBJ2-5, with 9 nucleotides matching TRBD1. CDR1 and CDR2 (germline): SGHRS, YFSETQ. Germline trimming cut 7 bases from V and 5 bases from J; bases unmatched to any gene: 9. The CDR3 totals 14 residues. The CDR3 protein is CASFRTGAPETQYF. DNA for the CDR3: TGCGCCAGCTTCCGGACAGGGGCTCCTGAGACCCAGTACTTC.

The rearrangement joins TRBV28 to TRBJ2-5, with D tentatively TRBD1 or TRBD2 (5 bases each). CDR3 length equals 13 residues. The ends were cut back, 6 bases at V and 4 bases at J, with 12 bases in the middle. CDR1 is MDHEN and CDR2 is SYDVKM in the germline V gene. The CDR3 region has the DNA TGTGCCAGCAGACTCGGGGCTCTAGAGACCCAGTACTTC. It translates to CASRLGALETQYF. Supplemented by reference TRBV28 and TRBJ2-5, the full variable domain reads DVKVTQSSRYLVKRTGEKVFLECVQDMDHENMFWYRQDPGLGLRLIYFSYDVKMKEKGDIPEGYSVSREKKERFSLILESASTNQTSMYLCASRLGALETQYFGPGTRLLVL.

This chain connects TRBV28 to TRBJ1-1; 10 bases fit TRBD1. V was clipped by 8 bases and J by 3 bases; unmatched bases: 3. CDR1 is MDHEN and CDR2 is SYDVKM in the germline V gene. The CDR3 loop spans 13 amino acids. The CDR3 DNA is TGTGCCAGCGGGACAGGGGCGTACACTGAAGCTTTCTTT. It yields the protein CASGTGAYTEAFF.

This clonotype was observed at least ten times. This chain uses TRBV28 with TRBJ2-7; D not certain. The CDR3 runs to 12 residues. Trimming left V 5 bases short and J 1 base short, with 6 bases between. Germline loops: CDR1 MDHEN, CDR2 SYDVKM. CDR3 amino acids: CASSRASYEQYF. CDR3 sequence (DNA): TGTGCCAGCAGTCGGGCATCCTACGAGCAGTACTTC.

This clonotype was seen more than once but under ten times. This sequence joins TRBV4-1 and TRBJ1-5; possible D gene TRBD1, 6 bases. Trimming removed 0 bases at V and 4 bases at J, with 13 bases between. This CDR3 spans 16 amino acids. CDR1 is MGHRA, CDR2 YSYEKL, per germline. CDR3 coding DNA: TGCGCCAGCAGCCAAGATGCTGTAAGGGGGAATCAGCCCCAGCATTTT. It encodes CASSQDAVRGNQPQHF.

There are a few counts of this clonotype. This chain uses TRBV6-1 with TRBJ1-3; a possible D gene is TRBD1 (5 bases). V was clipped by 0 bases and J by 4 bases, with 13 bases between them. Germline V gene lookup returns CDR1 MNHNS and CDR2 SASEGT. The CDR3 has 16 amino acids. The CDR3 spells CASSEAIGAGGNTIYF. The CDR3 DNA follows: TGTGCCAGCAGTGAAGCGATAGGGGCTGGGGGAAACACCATATATTTT.

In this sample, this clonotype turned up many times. This CDR3 is CASSLLGGGELFF. The CDR3 DNA is TGTGCCAGCAGTTTACTAGGAGGCGGGGAGCTGTTTTTT. The chain recombines TRBV12-3 or TRBV12-4 with TRBJ2-2, with D maybe TRBD2 (5 bases). The length of the CDR3 is 13 residues. Trimming removed 2 bases at V and 7 bases at J, with 8 bases between.

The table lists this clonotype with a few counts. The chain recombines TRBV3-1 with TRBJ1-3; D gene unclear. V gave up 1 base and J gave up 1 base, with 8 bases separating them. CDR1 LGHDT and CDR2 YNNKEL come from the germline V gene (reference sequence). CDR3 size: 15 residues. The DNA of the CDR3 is TGTGCCAGCAGCCAAGTCCGGGTATCTGGAAACACCATATATTTT. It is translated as CASSQVRVSGNTIYF. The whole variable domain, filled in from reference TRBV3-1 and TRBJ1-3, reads DTAVSQTPKYLVTQMGNDKSIKCEQNLGHDTMYWYKQDSKKFLKIMFSYNNKELIINETVPNRFSPKSPDKAHLNLHINSLELGDSAVYFCASSQVRVSGNTIYFGEGSWLTVV.

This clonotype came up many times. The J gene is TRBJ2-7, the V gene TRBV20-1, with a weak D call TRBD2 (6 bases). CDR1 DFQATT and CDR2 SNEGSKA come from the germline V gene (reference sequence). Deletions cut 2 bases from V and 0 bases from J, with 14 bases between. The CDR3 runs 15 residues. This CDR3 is CSARRGTSSSYEQYF. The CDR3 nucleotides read TGCAGTGCTAGACGGGGGACTTCTAGCTCCTACGAGCAGTACTTC.

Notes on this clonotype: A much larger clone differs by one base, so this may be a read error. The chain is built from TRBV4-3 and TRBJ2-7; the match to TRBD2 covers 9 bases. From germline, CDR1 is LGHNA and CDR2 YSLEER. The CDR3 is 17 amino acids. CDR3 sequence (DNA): TGCACCAGCAGCTATCGCCACGGCCTAGCGGGAACCTACGAGCAGTACTTC. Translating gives CTSSYRHGLAGTYEQYF.

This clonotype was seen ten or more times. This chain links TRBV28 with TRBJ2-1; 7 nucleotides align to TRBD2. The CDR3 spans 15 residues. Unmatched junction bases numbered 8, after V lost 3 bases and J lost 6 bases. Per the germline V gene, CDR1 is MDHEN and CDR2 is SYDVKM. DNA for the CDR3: TGTGCCAGCAGTTTCCGGTGGGGAGGGTCCAATGAGCAGTTCTTC. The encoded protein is CASSFRWGGSNEQFF.

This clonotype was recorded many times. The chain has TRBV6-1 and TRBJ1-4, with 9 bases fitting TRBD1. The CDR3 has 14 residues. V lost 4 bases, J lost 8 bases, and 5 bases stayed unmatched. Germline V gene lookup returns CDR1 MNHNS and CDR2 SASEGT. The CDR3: CASSGGQGWEKLFF. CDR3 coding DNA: TGTGCCAGCAGTGGAGGACAGGGGTGGGAAAAACTGTTTTTT.

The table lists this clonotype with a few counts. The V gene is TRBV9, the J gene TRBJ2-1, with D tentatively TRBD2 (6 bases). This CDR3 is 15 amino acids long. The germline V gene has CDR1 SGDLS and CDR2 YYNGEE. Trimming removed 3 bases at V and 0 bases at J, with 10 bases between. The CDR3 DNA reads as TGTGCCAGCAGCGATGCCGGGAGCTCCTACAATGAGCAGTTCTTC. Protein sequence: CASSDAGSSYNEQFF.

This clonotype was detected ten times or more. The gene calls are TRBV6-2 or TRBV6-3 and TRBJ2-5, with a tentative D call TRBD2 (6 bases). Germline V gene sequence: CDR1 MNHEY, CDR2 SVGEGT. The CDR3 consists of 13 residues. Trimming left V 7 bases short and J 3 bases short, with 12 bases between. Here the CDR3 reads CASTQRAKETQYF. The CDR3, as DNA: TGTGCCAGCACGCAGCGGGCCAAAGAGACCCAGTACTTC.

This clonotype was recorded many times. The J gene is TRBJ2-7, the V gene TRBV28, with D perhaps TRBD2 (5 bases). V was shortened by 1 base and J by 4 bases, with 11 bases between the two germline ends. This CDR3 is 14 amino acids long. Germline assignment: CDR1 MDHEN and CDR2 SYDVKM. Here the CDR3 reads CASSLSTRGYEQYF. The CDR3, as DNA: TGTGCCAGCAGTTTATCAACCCGAGGGTACGAGCAGTACTTC.

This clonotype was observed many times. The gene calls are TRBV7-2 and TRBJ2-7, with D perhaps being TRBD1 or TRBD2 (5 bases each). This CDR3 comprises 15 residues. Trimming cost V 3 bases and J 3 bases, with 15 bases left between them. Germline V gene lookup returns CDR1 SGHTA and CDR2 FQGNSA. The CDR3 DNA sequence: TGTGCCAGCAGCTTGGGGGAAGGACTCAACTACGAGCAGTACTTC. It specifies CASSLGEGLNYEQYF.

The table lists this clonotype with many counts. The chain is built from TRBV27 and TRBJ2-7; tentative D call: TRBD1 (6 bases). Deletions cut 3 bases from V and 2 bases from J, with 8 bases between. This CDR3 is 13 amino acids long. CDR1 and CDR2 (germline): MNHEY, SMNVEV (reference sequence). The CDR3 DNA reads TGTGCCAGCAGTTTTGGACAGCCCTACGAGCAGTACTTC. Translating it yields CASSFGQPYEQYF.